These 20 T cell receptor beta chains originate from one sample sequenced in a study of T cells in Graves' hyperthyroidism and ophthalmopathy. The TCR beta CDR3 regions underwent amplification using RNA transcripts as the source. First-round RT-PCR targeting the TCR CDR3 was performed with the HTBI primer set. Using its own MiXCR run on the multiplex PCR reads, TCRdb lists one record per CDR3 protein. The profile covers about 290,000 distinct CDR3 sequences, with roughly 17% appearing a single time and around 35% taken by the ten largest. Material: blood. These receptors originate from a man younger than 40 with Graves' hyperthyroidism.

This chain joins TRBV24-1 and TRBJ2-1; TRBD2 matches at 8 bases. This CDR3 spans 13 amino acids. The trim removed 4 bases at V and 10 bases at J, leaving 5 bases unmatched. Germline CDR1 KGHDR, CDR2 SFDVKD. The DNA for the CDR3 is TGTGCCACCAGTGACCCCGGGACTAGAGAGCAGTTCTTC. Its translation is CATSDPGTREQFF.

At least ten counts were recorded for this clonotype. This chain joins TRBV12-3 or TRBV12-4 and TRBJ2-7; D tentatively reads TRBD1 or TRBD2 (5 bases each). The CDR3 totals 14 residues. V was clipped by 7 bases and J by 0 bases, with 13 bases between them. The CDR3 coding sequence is TGTGCCAGCACATCAGGGACGAGCTCCTACGAGCAGTACTTC. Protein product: CASTSGTSSYEQYF.

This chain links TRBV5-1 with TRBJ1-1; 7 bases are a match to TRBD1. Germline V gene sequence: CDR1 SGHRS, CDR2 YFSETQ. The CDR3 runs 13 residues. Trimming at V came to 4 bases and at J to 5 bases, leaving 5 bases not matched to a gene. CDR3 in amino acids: CASSSRDSTEAFF. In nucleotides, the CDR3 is TGCGCCAGCAGCAGCCGGGACAGTACTGAAGCTTTCTTT.

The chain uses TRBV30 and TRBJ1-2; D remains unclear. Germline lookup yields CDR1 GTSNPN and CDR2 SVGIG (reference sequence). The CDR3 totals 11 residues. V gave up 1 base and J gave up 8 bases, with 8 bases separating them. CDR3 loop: CAWSDGWGYTF. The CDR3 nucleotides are TGTGCCTGGAGTGACGGGTGGGGCTACACCTTC.

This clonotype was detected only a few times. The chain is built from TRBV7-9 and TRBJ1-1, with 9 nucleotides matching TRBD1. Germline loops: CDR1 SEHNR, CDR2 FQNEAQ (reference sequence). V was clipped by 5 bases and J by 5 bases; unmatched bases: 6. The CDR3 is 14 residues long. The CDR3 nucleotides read TGTGCCAGCAGCAAATGGGACAGGGAAACTGAAGCTTTCTTT. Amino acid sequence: CASSKWDRETEAFF.

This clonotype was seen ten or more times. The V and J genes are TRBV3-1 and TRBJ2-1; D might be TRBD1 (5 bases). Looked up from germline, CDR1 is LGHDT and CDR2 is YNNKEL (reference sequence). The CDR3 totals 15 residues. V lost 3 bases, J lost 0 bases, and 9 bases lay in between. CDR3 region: CASSQRQSSYNEQFF. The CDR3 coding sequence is TGTGCCAGCAGCCAGAGACAGAGCTCCTACAATGAGCAGTTCTTC.

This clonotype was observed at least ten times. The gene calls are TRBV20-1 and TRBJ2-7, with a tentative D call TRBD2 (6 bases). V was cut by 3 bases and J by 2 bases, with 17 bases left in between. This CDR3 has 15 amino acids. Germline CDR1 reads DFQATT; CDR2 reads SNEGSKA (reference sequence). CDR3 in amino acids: CSASGGTTGTYEQYF. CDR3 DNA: TGCAGTGCTAGTGGGGGGACCACTGGGACCTACGAGCAGTACTTC.

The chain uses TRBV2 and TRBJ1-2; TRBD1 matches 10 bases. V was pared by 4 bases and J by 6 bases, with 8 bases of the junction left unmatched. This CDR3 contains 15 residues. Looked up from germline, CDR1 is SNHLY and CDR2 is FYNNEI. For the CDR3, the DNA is TGTGCCAGCAGTGTACCCGGGACAGGGGAGAATGGCTACACCTTC. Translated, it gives CASSVPGTGENGYTF.

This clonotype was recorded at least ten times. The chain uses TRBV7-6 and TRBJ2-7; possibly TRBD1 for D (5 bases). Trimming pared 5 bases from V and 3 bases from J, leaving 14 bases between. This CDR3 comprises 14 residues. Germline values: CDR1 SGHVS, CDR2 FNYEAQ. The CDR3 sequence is CASSKGVGDYEQYF. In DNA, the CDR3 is TGTGCCAGCAGCAAAGGTGTAGGGGACTACGAGCAGTACTTC. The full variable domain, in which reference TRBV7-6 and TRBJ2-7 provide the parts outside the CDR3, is GAGVSQSPRYKVTKRGQDVALRCDPISGHVSLYWYRQALGQGPEFLTYFNYEAQQDKSGLPNDRFSAERPEGSISTLTIQRTEQRDSAMYRCASSKGVGDYEQYFGPGTRLTVT.

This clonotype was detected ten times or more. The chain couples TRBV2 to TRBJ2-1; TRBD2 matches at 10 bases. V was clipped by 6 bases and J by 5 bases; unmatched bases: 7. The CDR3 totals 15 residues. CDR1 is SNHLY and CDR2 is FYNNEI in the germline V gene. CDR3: CASRMTSGSNNEQFF. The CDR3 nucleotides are TGTGCCAGCAGAATGACTAGCGGGTCTAACAATGAGCAGTTCTTC.

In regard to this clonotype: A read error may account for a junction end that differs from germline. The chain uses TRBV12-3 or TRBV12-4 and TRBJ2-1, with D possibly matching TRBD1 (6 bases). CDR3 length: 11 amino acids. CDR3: CASRQGNGQFF. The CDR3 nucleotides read TGTGCCAGCAGACAGGGAAATGGGCAGTTCTTC.

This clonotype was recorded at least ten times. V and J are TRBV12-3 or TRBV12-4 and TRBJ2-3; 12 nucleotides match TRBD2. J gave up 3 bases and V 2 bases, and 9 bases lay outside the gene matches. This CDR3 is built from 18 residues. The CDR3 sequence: CASSLKASGRAMTDTQYF. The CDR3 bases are TGTGCCAGCAGTTTAAAGGCTAGCGGGAGGGCCATGACAGATACGCAGTATTTT.

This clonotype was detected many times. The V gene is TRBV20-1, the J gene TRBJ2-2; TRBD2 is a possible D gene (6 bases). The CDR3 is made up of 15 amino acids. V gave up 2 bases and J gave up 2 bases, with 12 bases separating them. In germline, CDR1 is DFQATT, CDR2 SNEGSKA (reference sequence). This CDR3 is CSARPRDFNTGELFF. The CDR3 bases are TGCAGTGCTAGACCTCGGGACTTTAACACCGGGGAGCTGTTTTTT.

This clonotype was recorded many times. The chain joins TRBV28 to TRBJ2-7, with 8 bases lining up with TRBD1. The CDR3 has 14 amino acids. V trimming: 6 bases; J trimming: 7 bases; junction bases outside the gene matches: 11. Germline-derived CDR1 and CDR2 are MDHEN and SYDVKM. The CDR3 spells CASSTLARGREQYF. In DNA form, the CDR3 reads TGTGCCAGCAGCACCCTGGCCAGGGGGCGGGAGCAGTACTTC.

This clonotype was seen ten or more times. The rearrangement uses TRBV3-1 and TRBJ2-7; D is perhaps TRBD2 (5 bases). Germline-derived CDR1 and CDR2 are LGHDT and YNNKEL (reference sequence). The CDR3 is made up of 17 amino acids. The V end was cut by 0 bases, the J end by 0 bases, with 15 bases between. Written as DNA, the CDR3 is TGTGCCAGCAGCCAAGAGGGAGCAGGCTTTAGCTCCTACGAGCAGTACTTC. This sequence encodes CASSQEGAGFSSYEQYF.

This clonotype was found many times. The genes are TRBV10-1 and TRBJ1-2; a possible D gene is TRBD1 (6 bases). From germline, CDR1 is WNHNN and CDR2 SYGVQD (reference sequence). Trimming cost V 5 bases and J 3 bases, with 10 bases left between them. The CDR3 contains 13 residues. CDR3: CASSPGQYYGYTF. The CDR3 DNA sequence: TGCGCCAGCAGTCCCGGACAGTACTATGGCTACACCTTC.

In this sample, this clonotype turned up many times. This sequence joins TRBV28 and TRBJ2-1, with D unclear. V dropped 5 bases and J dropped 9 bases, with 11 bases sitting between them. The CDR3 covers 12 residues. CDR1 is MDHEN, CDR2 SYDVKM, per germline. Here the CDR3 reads CASSPNLFEQFF. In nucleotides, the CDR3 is TGTGCCAGCAGTCCCAATCTGTTTGAGCAGTTCTTC.

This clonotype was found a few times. CDR3: CASLITGGTEAFF. CDR3 nucleotide sequence: TGTGCCAGTCTCATTACAGGGGGCACTGAAGCTTTCTTT. The genes are TRBV19 and TRBJ1-1, with 8 nucleotides matching TRBD1. CDR1 and CDR2 from the germline V gene are LNHDA and SQIVND (reference sequence). The CDR3 is 13 amino acids. Germline trimming cut 8 bases from V and 4 bases from J; bases unmatched to any gene: 6.

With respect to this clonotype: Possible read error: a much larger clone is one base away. The CDR3 reads CASSESGGNAEAFF. The CDR3 DNA reads as TGCGCCAGCAGTGAGTCGGGGGGAAACGCTGAAGCTTTCTTT. V gene TRBV10-2 combines with J gene TRBJ1-1; a possible D gene is TRBD1 (5 bases). V lost 0 bases and J 6 bases, leaving 11 bases between the germline ends. Germline values: CDR1 WSHSY, CDR2 SAAADI. This CDR3 contains 14 residues.

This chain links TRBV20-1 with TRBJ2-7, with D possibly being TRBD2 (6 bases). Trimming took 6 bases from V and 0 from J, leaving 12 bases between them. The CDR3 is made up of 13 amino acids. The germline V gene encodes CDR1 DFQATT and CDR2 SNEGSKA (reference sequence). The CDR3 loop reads CSATPGSSYEQYF. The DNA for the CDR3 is TGCAGTGCCACCCCCGGGAGCTCCTACGAGCAGTACTTC.